Here is one TCR beta chain with its context. This sample is part of a study of blood T cell repertoires in COVID-19. As for the study in general: The United States, Italy and Spain supplied acute and convalescent COVID-19 samples.

Sequencing was performed with immunoSEQ multiplex PCR; in TCRdb, only in-frame clones are kept and a portion is missing. The sample contains about 150,000 clones, 85% to 90% of which appear only once. The TCR sequence derives from a man aged 50 or older with active COVID-19. Sample: peripheral blood.

CDR3 in DNA: TGTGCCAGCAGAGTAGCAGCTAGCACAGATACGCAGTATTTT. It yields the protein CASRVAASTDTQYF. V and J are TRBV2 and TRBJ2-3; D gene unclear. In germline, CDR1 is SNHLY, CDR2 FYNNEI. V lost 6 bases and J 0 bases, leaving 10 bases between the germline ends. The CDR3 is 14 amino acids.